This T cell receptor (beta chain) is drawn from a study of shared clonotypes between healthy human individuals. The assay was immunoSEQ multiplex PCR, and TCRdb's table has in-frame clones only and misses some. The sample shows fewer than 1.6 million clones, 98% to 99% of them seen only once. The CDR3 runs to 15 residues. J lost 5 bases, V lost 8 bases, and 9 bases had no gene match. The V gene's germline CDR1 is MNHNS and CDR2 SASEGT. The sequencing sample was made of naive CD4+ T cells sorted from blood. As to subset: CD45RA+ positively selected. V is TRBV6-1 and J is TRBJ2-2, with 9 positions matching TRBD1. The receptor was derived from a man aged 30 to 39 in good health. CDR3 DNA sequence: TGTGCCAGCTTTAGCGGACAGGGGTTAACCGGGGAGCTGTTTTTT. Encoded protein: CASFSGQGLTGELFF.